This T cell receptor beta chain was documented in a study of CD8 T cells in Susac syndrome. RNA, at roughly 0.45 to 1 ug, was reverse transcribed with random hexamers. TCRdb re-called the immunoSEQ multiplex PCR reads through MiXCR, storing one row per CDR3 protein. The repertoire consists of about 200,000 distinct CDR3 sequences, with 85% to 95% occurring once and the leading ten covering around 0.1%. The source of this sequence is a human donor in good health. The specimen sequenced was CD4+ T cells from PBMCs.

In DNA, the CDR3 is TGTGCCAGCAGCTTGCTATCGGGACTTGAAGCTTTCTTT. Translated, it gives CASSLLSGLEAFF. The V gene is TRBV5-6, the J gene TRBJ1-1; weak D call: TRBD1 (5 bases). Germline V gene data show CDR1 as SGHDT and CDR2 as YYEEEE. V was clipped by 1 base and J by 7 bases, with 11 bases between them. The CDR3 consists of 13 residues.